This T cell receptor (beta chain) was identified in a study of multiple sclerosis patients with progressive multifocal leukoencephalopathy. Findings of the study overall: No common TRBV or TRBJ usage or pairing appeared at PML. Clones expanded at PML were already present before and during natalizumab.

The survey-level immunoSEQ assay was used. Measured with immunoSEQ multiplex PCR; TCRdb has only the in-frame clones, and not every one. The table shows under 40,000 clones, with almost 95% occurring only once. Regarding time point: before natalizumab initiation. This CDR3 region has 15 residues. Germline CDR1 reads LGHNA; CDR2 reads YSLEER. V gave up 1 base and J gave up 2 bases, with 10 bases separating them. In regard to this clone: Its cognate antigen is unknown.

Source material: PBMCs. The chain is built from TRBV4-3 and TRBJ2-3, with D unclear. This TCR derives from a man younger than 40 with multiple sclerosis. CDR3 protein: CASSQAADLTDTQYF. The CDR3 DNA is TGCGCCAGCAGCCAAGCGGCGGATCTCACAGATACGCAGTATTTT.